The rows below give T cell receptor beta chains drawn from one sample of a study of cytomegalovirus exposure and HLA in healthy donors. Sequenced by immunoSEQ multiplex PCR; TCRdb stores in-frame clones only, minus some. The table has approximately 180,000 clones, 75% to 80% seen once. Sequencing was performed on PBMCs. Every receptor here comes from a man in his forties or fifties in good health and CMV-seropositive. The CDR3 runs from the conserved cysteine through the conserved F or W. Fields, in order: V gene, D gene, J gene, clone size, CDR3 protein, CDR3 DNA. The D gene is left open where the match is weak. Where a row states a size, it is once, few, many or the class of an expanded clone; other rows omit it.

V: TRBV5-1; D: TRBD2; J: TRBJ2-1; size: -; CDR3: CASSSRPTSGIYNEQFF; DNA: TGCGCCAGCAGCAGTCGCCCGACTAGCGGGATCTACAATGAGCAGTTCTTC
V: TRBV6-5; D: TRBD2; J: TRBJ2-1; size: -; CDR3: CASSYSGTSYSGEQFF; DNA: TGTGCCAGCAGTTACTCCGGGACTAGCTATTCGGGTGAGCAGTTCTTC
V: TRBV28; D: -; J: TRBJ1-1; size: -; CDR3: CASSSGYGTEAFF; DNA: TGTGCCAGCAGTTCAGGGTATGGCACTGAAGCTTTCTTT
V: TRBV29-1; D: -; J: TRBJ1-2; size: -; CDR3: CSVEFGGYGYTF; DNA: TGCAGCGTTGAGTTCGGGGGCTATGGCTACACCTTC
V: TRBV2; D: -; J: TRBJ2-1; size: -; CDR3: CASSRDYNEQFF; DNA: TGTGCCAGCAGTCGGGACTACAATGAGCAGTTCTTC
V: TRBV18; D: -; J: TRBJ1-2; size: -; CDR3: CASSPTGTSNYGYTF; DNA: TGTGCCAGCTCACCGACCGGGACATCAAACTATGGCTACACCTTC
V: TRBV25-1; D: TRBD1; J: TRBJ2-2; size: few; CDR3: CASSPVMGQGADGELFF; DNA: TGTGCCAGCAGTCCCGTGATGGGGCAGGGGGCTGACGGGGAGCTGTTTTTT
V: TRBV4-1; D: TRBD1; J: TRBJ2-7; size: -; CDR3: CASSPKGAASSYEQYF; DNA: TGCGCCAGCAGCCCGAAGGGGGCAGCGAGCTCCTACGAGCAGTACTTC
V: TRBV2; D: -; J: TRBJ1-4; size: -; CDR3: CASSQEAREKLFF; DNA: TGTGCCAGCAGTCAGGAGGCGCGAGAAAAACTGTTTTTT
V: TRBV5-1; D: TRBD1; J: TRBJ1-4; size: once; CDR3: CASSLEGGAEEKLFF; DNA: TGCGCCAGCAGCTTGGAAGGGGGCGCGGAGGAAAAACTGTTTTTT
V: TRBV4-2; D: -; J: TRBJ2-7; size: few; CDR3: CASSQVGRDNEQYF; DNA: TGTGCCAGCAGCCAAGTGGGCAGGGATAACGAGCAGTACTTC
V: TRBV5-1; D: TRBD2; J: TRBJ2-7; size: -; CDR3: CASSPEGRTSGNYEQYF; DNA: TGCGCCAGCAGCCCGGAGGGTCGGACTAGCGGAAATTACGAGCAGTACTTC
V: TRBV21-1; D: -; J: TRBJ2-5; size: -; CDR3: CASSKKGTSVNPPGETQYF; DNA: TGTGCCAGCAGCAAAAAAGGGACTAGCGTAAACCCGCCCGGGGAGACCCAGTACTTC
V: TRBV15; D: -; J: TRBJ2-3; size: -; CDR3: CATSRDRAEGPDTQYF; DNA: TGTGCCACCAGCAGAGATCGCGCGGAGGGCCCAGATACGCAGTATTTT
V: TRBV6-4; D: TRBD1; J: TRBJ1-5; size: -; CDR3: CASIKDRDNQPQHF; DNA: TGTGCCAGCATCAAGGACAGGGACAATCAGCCCCAGCATTTT
V: TRBV28; D: TRBD2; J: TRBJ2-2; size: -; CDR3: CASLTSGRYNTGELFF; DNA: TGTGCCAGCCTGACTAGCGGGAGGTATAACACCGGGGAGCTGTTTTTT
V: TRBV29-1; D: -; J: TRBJ1-1; size: -; CDR3: CSVEDPLGRNTEAFF; DNA: TGCAGCGTTGAAGACCCCTTGGGGAGGAACACTGAAGCTTTCTTT
V: TRBV28; D: -; J: TRBJ1-1; size: -; CDR3: CASSVQGTEAFF; DNA: TGTGCCAGCAGTGTACAGGGTACTGAAGCTTTCTTT
V: TRBV5-1; D: TRBD1; J: TRBJ2-7; size: -; CDR3: CASNSGTGVSWEQYF; DNA: TGCGCCAGCAACTCCGGGACAGGGGTTTCGTGGGAGCAGTACTTC
V: TRBV1; D: -; J: TRBJ2-1; size: -; CDR3: CTSSQDRLAGEGEQFF; DNA: TGCACCAGCAGCCAAGATCGACTAGCGGGAGAGGGTGAGCAGTTCTTC
V: TRBV9; D: -; J: TRBJ2-1; size: -; CDR3: CASSPRGGIKQFF; DNA: TGTGCCAGCAGCCCTAGGGGGGGGATTAAGCAGTTCTTC
V: TRBV7-3; D: TRBD2; J: TRBJ2-3; size: -; CDR3: CASSVSGIGTDTQYF; DNA: TGTGCCAGCAGCGTTAGCGGGATCGGCACAGATACGCAGTATTTT
V: TRBV11-3; D: TRBD2; J: TRBJ2-1; size: few; CDR3: CASSRAGTTVNNEQFF; DNA: TGTGCCAGCAGCAGAGCCGGGACTACAGTTAACAATGAGCAGTTCTTC
V: TRBV5-1; D: -; J: TRBJ2-6; size: -; CDR3: CASSLRDSGSSGANVLTF; DNA: TGCGCCAGCAGCCTCCGGGACTCGGGATCTTCTGGGGCCAACGTCCTGACTTTC